This T cell receptor beta chain stems from a study of radiotherapy plus CTLA-4 blockade in lung cancer. Study at large: Disease control was present in roughly 29% of patients, and objective responses in around 20%.

Alongside CTLA-4 blockade with ipilimumab, patients with chemo-refractory metastatic non-small-cell lung cancer received focal radiation. Trimming removed 5 bases from V and 5 bases from J, with 12 bases in between. Germline CDR1 LNHDA, CDR2 SQIVND (reference sequence). The CDR3 has 13 amino acids. There are a few counts of this clone. The antigen is undetermined. The data were produced by immunoSEQ multiplex PCR, yet TCRdb's version contains in-frame clones alone and is incomplete. The repertoire holds about 62,000 clones, with approximately 76% as singletons. Study outcomes and limitations: In blood, after radiotherapy plus ipilimumab, tumor-derived TCR clones expanded. Reports state that early shifts in blood T cell clones, with interferon-beta, best predicted response.

This clonotype was sampled from a human donor with non-small cell lung cancer who had a complete response to radiotherapy plus ipilimumab. This sequence joins TRBV19 and TRBJ1-1; D not resolved. The source material was peripheral blood, sampled from a patient treated with radiotherapy plus ipilimumab. The CDR3, as DNA: TGTGCCAGTAGTCCGGGCCCGGGAACTGAAGCTTTCTTT. Translated: CASSPGPGTEAFF.